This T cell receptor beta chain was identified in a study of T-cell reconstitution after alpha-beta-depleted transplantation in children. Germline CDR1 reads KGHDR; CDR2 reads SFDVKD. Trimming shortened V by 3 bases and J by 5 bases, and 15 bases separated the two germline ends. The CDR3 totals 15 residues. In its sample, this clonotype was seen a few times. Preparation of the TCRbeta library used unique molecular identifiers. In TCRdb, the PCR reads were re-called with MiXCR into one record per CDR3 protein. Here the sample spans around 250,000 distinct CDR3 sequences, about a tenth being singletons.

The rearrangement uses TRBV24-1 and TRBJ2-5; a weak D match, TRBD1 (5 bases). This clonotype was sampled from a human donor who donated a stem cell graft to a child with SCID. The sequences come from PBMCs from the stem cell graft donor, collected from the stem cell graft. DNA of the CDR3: TGTGCCACCAGTGATCCCCGGGCCCCAGGGGAGACCCAGTACTTC. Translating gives CATSDPRAPGETQYF.